The 2 T cell receptor beta chains reported below all come from one sample, sequenced in a study of shared clonotypes between healthy human individuals. The protocol was immunoSEQ multiplex PCR, while the TCRdb copy is restricted to in-frame clones and leaves out a portion. The sample lists about 2.4 million clones, roughly 93% occurring once. The sequencing input was naive CD4+ T cells from PBMCs. Documented subset: CD45RA+ positively selected. These receptors came from a man between 18 and 35 years old in good health. Some clones in this sample may be carry-over from other donors' samples.

The chain couples TRBV19 to TRBJ1-3; D possibly corresponds to TRBD1 (5 bases). This CDR3 contains 16 residues. In germline, CDR1 is LNHDA, CDR2 SQIVND (reference sequence). V lost 6 bases and J 0 bases, leaving 15 bases between the germline ends. The CDR3 DNA reads as TGTGCCAGTAGCCCGGGACGCCTTTTCTCTGGAAACACCATATATTTT. Protein sequence: CASSPGRLFSGNTIYF.

This clone was observed a few times. The rearrangement links TRBV28 to TRBJ2-3; the match to TRBD2 covers 8 bases. The germline V gene encodes CDR1 MDHEN and CDR2 SYDVKM. There are 15 residues in the CDR3. The J segment lost 6 bases and the V segment lost 6 bases, leaving 11 bases of the junction unmatched. The CDR3 DNA follows: TGTGCCAGCAGGGGAAGCGGGAGCGGGGAGGATACGCAGTATTTT. This encodes CASRGSGSGEDTQYF.